The 9 T cell receptor beta chains in this list originate from one sample, sequenced in a study of T cell responses to AZD1222 COVID-19 vaccine. Profiled with immunoSEQ multiplex PCR; TCRdb holds only in-frame clones, not every one. This table has about 110,000 clones, about 91% appearing once. This specimen was peripheral blood, taken on day 0 of AZD1222 vaccination. All receptors come from an adult in good health.

The rearrangement uses TRBV10-1 and TRBJ2-5; 9 bases line up with TRBD2. The J segment lost 3 bases and the V segment lost 6 bases, leaving 8 bases of the junction unmatched. CDR1 WNHNN and CDR2 SYGVQD come from the germline V gene (reference sequence). This CDR3 has 15 amino acids. CDR3 in amino acids: CASSRGSGGKETQYF. The CDR3 DNA follows: TGCGCCAGCAGCCGAGGTAGCGGGGGAAAAGAGACCCAGTACTTC.

This clone was recorded once. V and J are TRBV6-2 or TRBV6-3 and TRBJ1-1; TRBD1 is a possible D gene (5 bases). This CDR3 contains 15 residues. The V gene's germline CDR1 is MNHEY and CDR2 SVGEGT. Trimming took off 2 bases at V and 2 bases at J, with 12 bases between the two ends. The CDR3, as DNA: TGTGCCAGCAGTTACGACTTCGGGGGTAACACTGAAGCTTTCTTT. Translated: CASSYDFGGNTEAFF.

The rearrangement links TRBV29-1 to TRBJ1-2; D might be TRBD1 (6 bases). Between the trimmed V and J ends, which lost 5 bases and 3 bases, there was a span of 10 bases. The CDR3 spans 12 residues. Germline V lookup: CDR1 SQVTM, CDR2 ANQGSEA. CDR3 DNA: TGCAGCGTTAAGAACAGGGACTATGGCTACACCTTC. Amino acids: CSVKNRDYGYTF.

The V and J genes are TRBV18 and TRBJ2-7; unclear D gene. The CDR3 extends over 14 amino acids. Germline CDR1 reads KGHSH; CDR2 reads LQKENI. Trimming removed 0 bases from V and 2 bases from J, with 8 bases in between. CDR3 DNA sequence: TGTGCCAGCTCACCACCGTTGGGAACCTACGAGCAGTACTTC. Its translation is CASSPPLGTYEQYF.

V is TRBV28 and J is TRBJ2-7, with 7 bases lining up with TRBD1. V shed 3 bases, J shed 3 bases, and the junction held 8 bases outside the gene matches. CDR1 and CDR2 (germline): MDHEN, SYDVKM. The CDR3 loop spans 15 amino acids. The CDR3 loop reads CASSFKGTALYEQYF. The CDR3 DNA reads TGTGCCAGCAGTTTTAAAGGGACAGCTCTCTACGAGCAGTACTTC.

The chain recombines TRBV7-2 with TRBJ1-3; TRBD1 is a possible D gene (5 bases). Germline loops: CDR1 SGHTA, CDR2 FQGNSA. The V and J ends lost 1 base and 0 bases respectively, with 13 bases between them. The CDR3 has 17 residues. DNA for the CDR3: TGTGCCAGCAGCTTAGGATTCGGGACCTCCTCTGGAAACACCATATATTTT. It is translated as CASSLGFGTSSGNTIYF.

This clone appeared a few times. The genes are TRBV7-9 and TRBJ1-2, with 7 positions matching TRBD1. This CDR3 is built from 13 residues. The junction had 6 bases not matched to a gene; V was cut back by 5 bases and J by 6 bases. The germline V gene has CDR1 SEHNR and CDR2 FQNEAQ (reference sequence). CDR3 sequence (DNA): TGTGCCAGCAGCCCGACAGGGTTTCATGGCTACACCTTC. This encodes CASSPTGFHGYTF.

The chain couples TRBV27 to TRBJ1-5; D is perhaps TRBD1 (6 bases). CDR1 and CDR2 from the germline V gene are MNHEY and SMNVEV (reference sequence). The V end was cut by 3 bases, the J end by 0 bases, with 12 bases between. The CDR3 contains 16 residues. Written as DNA, the CDR3 is TGTGCCAGCAGTTTGAGGGGGACATTTAGCAATCAGCCCCAGCATTTT. Its protein is CASSLRGTFSNQPQHF.

V and J are TRBV6-6 and TRBJ1-5; TRBD1 is a possible D gene (5 bases). V was shortened by 6 bases and J by 4 bases, with 13 bases between the two germline ends. Per germline, CDR1 MNHNY and CDR2 SVGAGI (reference sequence). CDR3 length: 14 amino acids. CDR3 coding DNA: TGTGCCAGCAGCACCGGGACGGGGAATCAGCCCCAGCATTTT. As protein: CASSTGTGNQPQHF.